This TCR beta chain was sequenced in a study of T cell changes during pregnancy in multiple sclerosis (dated by TCRdb to the late 2010s). Broadly, across the study: The study examined how the T cell repertoire changed over the course of pregnancy in women with multiple sclerosis.

The junction carries 7 bases between V and J, which are trimmed by 2 bases and 0 bases respectively. From the germline V gene, CDR1 is SGHNT and CDR2 is YENEEA. From its cysteine to its phenylalanine, the CDR3 spans 14 amino acids. The DNA shown is the 42-base CDR3, in frame from base 1. Remarks on this clone: No antigen is known for it. The sample holds no much larger clone one base away, and base qualities are not on file.

Library preparation employed the immunoSEQ multiplex PCR assay. This immuneACCESS table, as held by TCRdb, lists in-frame sequences with V and J called but not all clones. Of the missing ones, under half trace to an unresolved V gene in checked studies; the others have no known cause. This sample lists around 58,000 clones; about 90% were detected once. The leading ten clones occupy 0.4% to 0.55% of the sample. This specimen consisted of CD4+ T cells from peripheral blood mononuclear cells, obtained after pregnancy. The sequence joins TRBV11-3 to TRBJ1-1, with no confident D gene call. The sequence was collected from a female donor in good health, enrolled as a control in a pregnancy study. The bases read TGTGCCAGCAGCTTATCAGAGGTGAACACTGAAGCTTTCTTT. This gives the protein CASSLSEVNTEAFF.